The 2 T cell receptor beta chains given below trace back to one sample, sequenced in a study of T cell repertoires in cytomegalovirus infection. MiXCR, applied by TCRdb to the reads, yields one record per CDR3 protein. The sample yields some 700,000 distinct CDR3 sequences, approximately 33% seen once. Which antigens these TCRs recognize remains unknown. The sample consisted of cultured PBMCs, taken from culture after CMV antigen stimulation. The receptor set was obtained from a human donor in good health (CMV status not recorded). Some clones in this sample may be carry-over from other donors' samples.

This clonotype has ten or more counts. The V call is TRBV7-2, the J call TRBJ2-5, with TRBD2 matching over 10 bases. J lost 4 bases, V lost 5 bases, and 7 bases had no gene match. The germline V gene has CDR1 SGHTA and CDR2 FQGNSA. There are 15 residues in the CDR3. CDR3 amino acids: CASSPTSGVGETQYF. In DNA, the CDR3 is TGTGCCAGCAGCCCTACTAGCGGGGTCGGAGAGACCCAGTACTTC.

J is TRBJ2-7 and V is TRBV14; 7 nucleotides match TRBD2. Germline CDR1 and CDR2: SGHDN and FVKESK. The CDR3 is made up of 16 amino acids. V dropped 3 bases and J dropped 3; count of bases not matched to a gene: 11. CDR3 nucleotide sequence: TGTGCCAGCAGCCACGTCGGGCGGGAGTACTACTACGAGCAGTACTTC. Its translation: CASSHVGREYYYEQYF.